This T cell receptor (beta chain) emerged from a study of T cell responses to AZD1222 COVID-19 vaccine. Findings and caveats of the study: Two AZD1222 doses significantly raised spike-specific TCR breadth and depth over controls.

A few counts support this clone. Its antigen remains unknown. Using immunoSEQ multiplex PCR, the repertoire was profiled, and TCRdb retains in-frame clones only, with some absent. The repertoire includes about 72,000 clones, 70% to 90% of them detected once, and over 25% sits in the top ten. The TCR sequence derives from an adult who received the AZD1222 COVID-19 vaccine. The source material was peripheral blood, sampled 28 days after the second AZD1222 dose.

The CDR3 DNA reads TGCAGCGTTAGCACCCCCGATCAGCCCCAGCATTTT. This encodes CSVSTPDQPQHF. The chain couples TRBV29-1 to TRBJ1-5; D is unclear. Germline CDR1 is SQVTM and CDR2 is ANQGSEA. The CDR3 loop spans 12 amino acids. Deletions cut 5 bases from V and 5 bases from J, with 10 bases between.